The present T cell receptor (beta chain) was sequenced within a study of spatial heterogeneity in lung cancer. Study-wide context: There were consistently more beta-chain sequences detected than alpha-chain sequences.

The CDR3 has 14 amino acids. Trimming left V 4 bases short and J 2 bases short, with 6 bases between. Germline CDR1 is MRHNA and CDR2 is SNTAGT. One entry per CDR3 protein results from TCRdb running MiXCR on the 5' RACE reads. The profile shows around 110,000 distinct CDR3 sequences, 9.5% to 15% of them singletons. This clonotype was counted many times. The time point is: blood at routine non-recurrence follow-up after resection. Whole RNA from tumor, nontumor lung or frozen PBMC was sequenced unsorted. The chain couples TRBV6-4 to TRBJ2-6; D uncertain. The input for sequencing was PBMCs, taken at follow-up. This sequence originates from a male donor with early-stage non-small cell lung cancer. CDR3 sequence: CASSGRAGANVLTF. The CDR3 bases are TGTGCCAGCAGTGGGAGAGCTGGGGCCAACGTCCTGACTTTC.